The 25 T cell receptor beta chains in this list originate from one sample, sequenced in a study of blood T cell repertoires in COVID-19. TCRdb's table, derived via immunoSEQ multiplex PCR, lists solely in-frame clones and lacks some. Found here are about 160,000 clones, about 80% of them singletons; the top ten hold around 7%. Sample: peripheral blood. The receptors come from a woman aged 35 to 49 with COVID-19, enrolled during active disease.

V and J are TRBV6-5 and TRBJ1-5, with D perhaps matching TRBD1 (6 bases). Trimming took off 6 bases at V and 2 bases at J, with 14 bases between the two ends. This CDR3 contains 15 residues. The germline CDR1 and CDR2 sequences are MNHEY and SVGAGI. CDR3 loop: CASRIGRGGNQPQHF. The CDR3 DNA reads as TGTGCCAGCAGGATTGGCAGGGGTGGCAATCAGCCCCAGCATTTT.

V usage is TRBV14 and J usage is TRBJ2-1; 8 bases match TRBD2. With 0 bases clipped from V and 4 bases from J, the junction kept 5 bases outside the gene matches. The CDR3 is made up of 16 amino acids. CDR1 and CDR2 (germline): SGHDN, FVKESK. CDR3 DNA sequence: TGTGCCAGCAGCCAAGATTTTACTAGCGGATACAATGAGCAGTTCTTC. It is translated as CASSQDFTSGYNEQFF. Looking up the rest from reference TRBV14 and TRBJ2-1 gives the full variable domain: EAGVTQFPSHSVIEKGQTVTLRCDPISGHDNLYWYRRVMGKEIKFLLHFVKESKQDESGMPNNRFLAERTGGTYSTLKVQPAELEDSGVYFCASSQDFTSGYNEQFFGPGTRLTVL.

V usage is TRBV6-2 or TRBV6-3 and J usage is TRBJ1-2, with D unresolved. The CDR3 consists of 15 residues. CDR1 is MNHEY and CDR2 is SVGEGT in the germline V gene. Trimming took off 5 bases at V and 0 bases at J, with 13 bases between the two ends. This CDR3 is CASSTRSVTNYGYTF. The CDR3 bases are TGTGCCAGCAGTACCCGTTCGGTGACTAACTATGGCTACACCTTC.

The chain couples TRBV4-1 to TRBJ2-1; D may be TRBD1 (6 bases). This CDR3 spans 15 amino acids. The germline V gene encodes CDR1 MGHRA and CDR2 YSYEKL. The V end was cut by 0 bases, the J end by 0 bases, with 6 bases between. The CDR3 protein is CASSQEGGSYNEQFF. For the CDR3, the DNA is TGCGCCAGCAGCCAAGAAGGGGGCTCCTACAATGAGCAGTTCTTC.

In regard to this clone: The junction and the germline gene differ at one end; a read error may be behind it. The chain combines TRBV7-6 with TRBJ1-2; possible D gene TRBD1, 6 bases. Germline-derived CDR1 and CDR2 are SGHVS and FNYEAQ. The CDR3 contains 14 residues. In DNA, the CDR3 is TGTGCCAGCAGCTCAGGATTGGACAGAGCAACTCTACGCTTC. This encodes CASSSGLDRATLRF.

The chain combines TRBV2 with TRBJ2-3, with 13 positions matching TRBD2. The length of the CDR3 is 17 residues. From germline, CDR1 is SNHLY and CDR2 FYNNEI. V lost 2 bases to trimming and J lost 4 bases; unmatched junction nucleotides: 6. DNA of the CDR3: TGTGCCAGCAGTGAACTACTAGCGGGAGGGAGGGCAGATACGCAGTATTTT. It is translated as CASSELLAGGRADTQYF.

This clone was counted only a few times. The CDR3 region has the DNA TGTGCCAGCAGCGTAGCGCCGGTGAACACTGAAGCTTTCTTT. Amino acids: CASSVAPVNTEAFF. The chain employs TRBV9 and TRBJ1-1, with unresolved D. CDR3 length equals 14 residues. The germline gives CDR1 SGDLS, CDR2 YYNGEE. The V and J ends lost 0 bases and 0 bases respectively, with 6 bases between them.

The rearrangement uses TRBV5-1 and TRBJ2-5; 9 bases fit TRBD1. The V segment lost 0 bases and the J segment 5 bases; nucleotides outside the gene matches: 8. The germline gives CDR1 SGHRS, CDR2 YFSETQ. CDR3 size: 16 residues. The DNA for the CDR3 is TGCGCCAGCAGCTTGGATGGGGACAGGGTAACGGAGACCCAGTACTTC. The encoded protein is CASSLDGDRVTETQYF.

This clone came up a few times. The chain links TRBV7-2 to TRBJ1-5; D uncertain. CDR1 SGHTA and CDR2 FQGNSA come from the germline V gene. Deletions cut 0 bases from V and 7 bases from J, with 7 bases between. The length of the CDR3 is 13 residues. The CDR3 sequence: CASSLALEQPQHF. The CDR3 DNA sequence: TGTGCCAGCAGCTTAGCGCTAGAACAGCCCCAGCATTTT.

The rearrangement links TRBV6-5 to TRBJ2-7; 11 bases match TRBD2. The CDR3 spans 13 residues. Looked up from germline, CDR1 is MNHEY and CDR2 is SVGAGI. The junction had 6 bases not matched to a gene; V was cut back by 8 bases and J by 6 bases. CDR3 loop: CASSLAGAGEQYF. In nucleotides, the CDR3 is TGTGCCAGCTCACTAGCGGGAGCAGGCGAGCAGTACTTC.

V gene TRBV28 combines with J gene TRBJ2-2, with D unresolved. CDR1 MDHEN and CDR2 SYDVKM come from the germline V gene. V lost 7 bases and J 2 bases, leaving 11 bases between the germline ends. CDR3 length equals 14 residues. The DNA of the CDR3 is TGTGCCAGCATGGGCAGCCTTAACACCGGGGAGCTGTTTTTT. This translates into CASMGSLNTGELFF.

In this sample, this clone turned up a few times. Distinct nucleotide sequences in the sample also encode this CDR3. The rearrangement links TRBV3-1 (or the pseudogene TRBV3-2) to TRBJ1-1; 8 nucleotides agree with TRBD1. The junction had 2 bases not matched to a gene; V was cut back by 5 bases and J by 3 bases. CDR1 is LGHDT, CDR2 YNNKEL, per germline (reference sequence). This CDR3 has 13 residues. The CDR3 sequence is CASSRGQDTEAFF. The DNA of the CDR3 is TGTGCCAGCAGCAGGGGACAGGACACTGAAGCTTTCTTT.

CDR3 amino acids: CASSLRQGLFGEQFF. For the CDR3, the DNA is TGTGCCAGCAGTTTACGACAGGGATTATTTGGTGAGCAGTTCTTC. The chain carries TRBV27 and TRBJ2-1, with TRBD1 matching over 7 bases. The germline V gene has CDR1 MNHEY and CDR2 SMNVEV (reference sequence). The CDR3 has 15 residues. V lost 2 bases and J lost 9; bases outside the gene matches: 10.

This chain links TRBV18 with TRBJ2-1, with TRBD2 identical over 13 bases. Germline-derived CDR1 and CDR2 are KGHSH and LQKENI. The CDR3 runs to 19 residues. V was pared by 0 bases and J by 7 bases, with 12 bases of the junction left unmatched. The CDR3 is CASSPPVGATSGGRNEQFF. The DNA of the CDR3 is TGTGCCAGCTCACCACCGGTAGGGGCGACTAGCGGGGGGAGGAATGAGCAGTTCTTC. Complete variable domain (other parts from reference TRBV18 and TRBJ2-1): NAGVMQNPRHLVRRRGQEARLRCSPMKGHSHVYWYRQLPEEGLKFMVYLQKENIIDESGMPKERFSAEFPKEGPSILRIQQVVRGDSAAYFCASSPPVGATSGGRNEQFFGPGTRLTVL.

CDR3 DNA: TGTGCCAGCTCACCTGAAAAGGGACTATCATTTGGCTACACCTTC. This translates into CASSPEKGLSFGYTF. This chain joins TRBV18 and TRBJ1-2, with D perhaps matching TRBD1 (5 bases). The V end was cut by 3 bases, the J end by 7 bases, with 18 bases between. This CDR3 comprises 15 residues. Germline V gene sequence: CDR1 KGHSH, CDR2 LQKENI.

The chain couples TRBV6-5 to TRBJ1-2; a possible D gene is TRBD1 (5 bases). Germline CDR1 MNHEY, CDR2 SVGAGI. With 6 bases removed from V and 9 bases from J, the gap between germline ends came to 14 bases. The CDR3 is 12 residues long. CDR3 sequence reads: CASSPPGGRYTF. The CDR3 DNA is TGTGCCAGCAGCCCCCCGGGGGGACGCTACACCTTC.

The J gene is TRBJ2-3, the V gene TRBV7-9; D uncertain. This CDR3 comprises 15 residues. Germline values: CDR1 SEHNR, CDR2 FQNEAQ (reference sequence). Trimming took 5 bases from V and 2 from J, leaving 14 bases between them. The CDR3 region has the DNA TGTGCCAGCAGCCCCCCAGGCGTAATCACAGATACGCAGTATTTT. Its translation is CASSPPGVITDTQYF. The full variable domain, completed using reference TRBV7-9 and TRBJ2-3, is DTGVSQNPRHKITKRGQNVTFRCDPISEHNRLYWYRQTLGQGPEFLTYFQNEAQLEKSRLLSDRFSAERPKGSFSTLEIQRTEQGDSAMYLCASSPPGVITDTQYFGPGTRLTVL.

This chain joins TRBV6-6 and TRBJ2-7; 7 positions agree with TRBD2. V lost 4 bases, J lost 7 bases, and 1 base stayed unmatched. CDR3 length equals 11 residues. From germline, CDR1 is MNHNY and CDR2 SVGAGI (reference sequence). Written as DNA, the CDR3 is TGTGCCAGCAGTTTCGGGAGGGAGCAGTACTTC. This sequence encodes CASSFGREQYF.

The rearrangement joins TRBV30 to TRBJ1-2; the D is unclear. The CDR3 has 14 amino acids. Germline assignment: CDR1 GTSNPN and CDR2 SVGIG (reference sequence). V lost 2 bases to trimming and J lost 6 bases, with 16 bases between them. The DNA for the CDR3 is TGTGCCTGGAGTTTTGGAGGTCGGTCTGATGGCTACACCTTC. Protein: CAWSFGGRSDGYTF.

The J gene is TRBJ1-3, the V gene TRBV30, with 8 bases that match TRBD1. The ends lost 2 bases at V and 0 bases at J; junction bases unmatched: 3. Germline CDR1 reads GTSNPN; CDR2 reads SVGIG (reference sequence). The CDR3 has 15 amino acids. DNA for the CDR3: TGTGCCTGGAGTCCCGGGACAGGCTCTGGAAACACCATATATTTT. This codes for CAWSPGTGSGNTIYF.

V usage is TRBV14 and J usage is TRBJ1-1; 9 bases match TRBD1. Germline lookup yields CDR1 SGHDN and CDR2 FVKESK. The CDR3 covers 15 residues. Losses at the gene ends were 4 bases for V and 1 base for J; bases not matched to a gene: 4. The CDR3 sequence is CASSRLGQGNTEAFF. In nucleotides, the CDR3 is TGTGCCAGCAGCCGCCTGGGACAGGGGAACACTGAAGCTTTCTTT.

The rearrangement links TRBV15 to TRBJ2-3; possibly TRBD1 for D (6 bases). Trimming removed 7 bases at V and 2 bases at J, with 13 bases between. Germline values: CDR1 LNHNV, CDR2 YYDKDF (reference sequence). CDR3 size: 14 residues. The chain's CDR3 is CATTVDRSTDTQYF. The DNA of the CDR3 is TGTGCCACCACCGTCGACAGGTCCACAGATACGCAGTATTTT.

The rearrangement links TRBV25-1 to TRBJ2-1, with D uncertain. The CDR3 loop spans 11 amino acids. Trimming removed 4 bases at V and 5 bases at J, with 3 bases between. CDR1 MGHDK and CDR2 SYGVNS come from the germline V gene. In nucleotides, the CDR3 is TGTGCCAGCAGTGGTAACAATGAGCAGTTCTTC. Its translation: CASSGNNEQFF.

The J gene is TRBJ2-7, the V gene TRBV6-5; 8 positions agree with TRBD2. V dropped 4 bases and J dropped 6; count of bases not matched to a gene: 5. Germline CDR1 is MNHEY and CDR2 is SVGAGI. The CDR3 consists of 13 residues. This chain's CDR3 is CASSSGGGGEQYF. CDR3 DNA: TGTGCCAGCAGTTCGGGAGGGGGGGGCGAGCAGTACTTC.

The CDR3 nucleotides read TGTGCCAGCAGTTTCCGAGCGGGAGGGCCTCATACGCAGTATTTT. This gives the protein CASSFRAGGPHTQYF. The V gene is TRBV27, the J gene TRBJ2-3; TRBD2 aligns across 10 bases. This CDR3 has 15 residues. V was pared by 3 bases and J by 7 bases, with 7 bases of the junction left unmatched. Germline V gene lookup returns CDR1 MNHEY and CDR2 SMNVEV (reference sequence).